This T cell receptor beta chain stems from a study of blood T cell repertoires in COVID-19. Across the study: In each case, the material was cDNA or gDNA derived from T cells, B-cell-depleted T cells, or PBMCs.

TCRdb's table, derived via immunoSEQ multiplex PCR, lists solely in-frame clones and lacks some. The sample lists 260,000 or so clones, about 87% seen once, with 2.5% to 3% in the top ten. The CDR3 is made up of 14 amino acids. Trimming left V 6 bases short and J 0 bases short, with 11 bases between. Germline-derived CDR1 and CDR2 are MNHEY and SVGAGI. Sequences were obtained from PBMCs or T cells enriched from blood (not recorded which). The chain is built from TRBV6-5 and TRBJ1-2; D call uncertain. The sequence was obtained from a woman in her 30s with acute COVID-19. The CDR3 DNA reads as TGTGCCAGCAGGGCGGACGGGGCTAACTATGGCTACACCTTC. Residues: CASRADGANYGYTF.